The 10 T cell receptor beta chains below come from one sample, sequenced in a study of metastatic and nonmetastatic thyroid tumors. All patients were treatment-naive before thyroid surgery. TCRdb re-analyzed the PCR reads using MiXCR. The repertoire holds 20,000 to 25,000 clones, 24% seen once, with about 6% in the top ten. The sequenced sample was tumor tissue. These TCRs come from a female donor with papillary thyroid cancer or a benign thyroid nodule (not recorded which). Some clones in this sample may be carry-over from other donors' samples.

A few counts support this clone. The junction shows a germline mismatch at one end, possibly a read error. CDR3 nucleotides: TGTGCCTGGAGTTGGCTATCGGGCTACAATGAGCGGTTCTTC. The encoded protein is CAWSWLSGYNERFF. This chain links TRBV30 with TRBJ2-1, with D unresolved. The CDR3 is 14 residues long. Looked up from germline, CDR1 is GTSNPN and CDR2 is SVGIG (reference sequence).

This clone rates as medium-sized (0.01 to 0.1%). The same CDR3 can be traced to other DNA sequences in this sample. The CDR3 here is CASRGKGYSNQPQHF. The CDR3 DNA reads as TGTGCCAGTAGGGGCAAGGGGTATAGCAATCAGCCCCAGCATTTT. This sequence joins TRBV19 and TRBJ1-5; D is perhaps TRBD1 (5 bases). CDR1 LNHDA and CDR2 SQIVND come from the germline V gene (reference sequence). V lost 6 bases and J 0 bases, leaving 12 bases between the germline ends. The length of the CDR3 is 15 residues.

This clone was picked up a small number of times. The gene calls are TRBV5-1 and TRBJ2-5; the D gene is possibly TRBD2 (5 bases). Germline V lookup: CDR1 SGHRS, CDR2 YFSETQ. Trimming removed 5 bases at V and 4 bases at J, with 9 bases between. The CDR3 consists of 12 residues. CDR3 protein: CASREGRETQYF. CDR3 sequence (DNA): TGCGCCAGCAGAGAGGGTCGAGAGACCCAGTACTTC.

This clone has a count of ten or more. V is TRBV5-6 and J is TRBJ2-7; D not certain. Trimming removed 2 bases from V and 2 bases from J, with 11 bases in between. Germline lookup yields CDR1 SGHDT and CDR2 YYEEEE. This CDR3 is built from 14 residues. CDR3 in DNA: TGTGCCAGCAGCTTAACGGGCAGCCCCTACGAGCAGTACTTC. Translation: CASSLTGSPYEQYF.

This clone has at least ten counts. The chain uses TRBV5-4 and TRBJ2-2; 7 bases line up with TRBD2. This CDR3 spans 16 amino acids. The trim removed 2 bases at V and 0 bases at J, leaving 4 bases unmatched. Germline-derived CDR1 and CDR2 are SGHNT and YYREEE (reference sequence). The CDR3 coding sequence is TGTGCCAGCAGCTTTATTGGGAGGGCGAACACCGGGGAGCTGTTTTTT. It translates to CASSFIGRANTGELFF.

The rearrangement uses TRBV4-3 and TRBJ2-2; 10 nucleotides line up with TRBD1. V lost 7 bases to trimming and J lost 4 bases; unmatched junction nucleotides: 12. The CDR3 loop spans 17 amino acids. Germline assignment: CDR1 LGHNA and CDR2 YSLEER. The DNA for the CDR3 is TGCGCCAGCATCCCCTCGGGACAGGGGTCGGTCACCGGGGAGCTGTTTTTT. It yields the protein CASIPSGQGSVTGELFF.

By frequency in the sample, this clone is medium-sized. This sequence joins TRBV6-1 and TRBJ2-7; D gene ambiguous. Trimming took 7 bases from V and 3 from J, leaving 16 bases between them. Germline CDR1 MNHNS, CDR2 SASEGT. CDR3 length: 14 amino acids. The CDR3 sequence: CASISGRTNYEQYF. The CDR3 DNA reads as TGTGCCAGCATTTCTGGCAGGACCAACTACGAGCAGTACTTC.

By share, this clone counts as medium-sized (0.01 to 0.1%). The chain links TRBV29-1 to TRBJ2-7, with TRBD2 matching over 8 bases. The CDR3 spans 13 residues. The trim removed 4 bases at V and 2 bases at J, leaving 4 bases unmatched. The germline CDR1 and CDR2 sequences are SQVTM and ANQGSEA. The CDR3 is CSVVGAGAYEQYF. In DNA, the CDR3 is TGCAGCGTTGTTGGAGCGGGAGCCTACGAGCAGTACTTC.

This clone is categorized as medium-sized (0.01 to 0.1%). This chain links TRBV2 with TRBJ2-1; 12 bases match TRBD2. Germline assignment: CDR1 SNHLY and CDR2 FYNNEI. This CDR3 has 15 residues. The V and J ends lost 6 bases and 6 bases, in that order; junction bases with no gene match: 6. CDR3: CASRPSSGRANEQFF. CDR3 nucleotide sequence: TGTGCCAGCAGGCCATCTAGCGGGAGGGCCAATGAGCAGTTCTTC.

Many counts were recorded for this clone. This chain links TRBV5-6 with TRBJ1-6; the D is unclear. With 0 bases removed from V and 5 bases from J, the gap between germline ends came to 9 bases. CDR3 size: 15 residues. Looked up from germline, CDR1 is SGHDT and CDR2 is YYEEEE. The CDR3, as DNA: TGTGCCAGCAGCTTGGATCCGTCGAATAATTCACCCCTCCACTTT. It codes for CASSLDPSNNSPLHF.